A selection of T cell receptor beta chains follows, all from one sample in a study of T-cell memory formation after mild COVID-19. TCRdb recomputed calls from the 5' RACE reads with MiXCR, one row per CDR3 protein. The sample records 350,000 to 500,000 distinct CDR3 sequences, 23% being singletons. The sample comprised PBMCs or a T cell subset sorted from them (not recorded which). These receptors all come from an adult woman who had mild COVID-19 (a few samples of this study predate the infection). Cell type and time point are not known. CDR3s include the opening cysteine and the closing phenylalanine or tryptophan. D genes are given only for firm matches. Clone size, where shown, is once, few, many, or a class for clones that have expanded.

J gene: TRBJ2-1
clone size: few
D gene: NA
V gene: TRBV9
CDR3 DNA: TGTGCCAGCAGCGTACTGAGCTACAATGAGCAGTTCTTC
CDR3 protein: CASSVLSYNEQFF

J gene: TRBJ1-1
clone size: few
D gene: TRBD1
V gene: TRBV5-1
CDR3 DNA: TGCGCCAGCAGCAAAAGGACAGGGTTGGGAACTGAAGCTTTCTTT
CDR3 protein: CASSKRTGLGTEAFF

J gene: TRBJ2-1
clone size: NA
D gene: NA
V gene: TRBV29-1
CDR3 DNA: TGCAGCGCTGAGGGGACGGTCTCAAGTGGGGGGCAGTTCTTC
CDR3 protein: CSAEGTVSSGGQFF

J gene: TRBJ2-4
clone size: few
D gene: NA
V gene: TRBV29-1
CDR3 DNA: TGCAGCGTCGTACTAGCCAAAAACATTCAGTACTTC
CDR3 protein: CSVVLAKNIQYF

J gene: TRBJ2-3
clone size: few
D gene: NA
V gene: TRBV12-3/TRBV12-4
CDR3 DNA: TGTGCCAGCAGTTTACTGGCTAGCAGCACAGATACGCAGTATTTT
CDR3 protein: CASSLLASSTDTQYF

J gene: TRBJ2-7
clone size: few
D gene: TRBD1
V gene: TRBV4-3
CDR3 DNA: TGCGCCAGCAGCCAAGATGTATTTGACAGGGGAGGCTACGAGCAGTACTTC
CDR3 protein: CASSQDVFDRGGYEQYF

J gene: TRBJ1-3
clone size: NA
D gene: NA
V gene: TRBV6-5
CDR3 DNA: TGTGCCAGCAGGACAGCTAACCGGGGGATTGGAAACACCATATATTTT
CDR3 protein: CASRTANRGIGNTIYF

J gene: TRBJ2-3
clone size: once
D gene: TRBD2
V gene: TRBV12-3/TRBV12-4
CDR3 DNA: TGTGCCAGCAGTTCTAGGTTCTGGAAACTAGCGGGAACGTGGGCTTTCCCAGATACGCAGTATTTT
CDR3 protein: CASSSRFWKLAGTWAFPDTQYF

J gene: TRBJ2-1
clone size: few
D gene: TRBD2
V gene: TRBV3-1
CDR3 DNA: TGTGCCAGCAGCCCAAACGGCGGGGGGGCCTACAATGAGCAGTTCTTC
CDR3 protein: CASSPNGGGAYNEQFF

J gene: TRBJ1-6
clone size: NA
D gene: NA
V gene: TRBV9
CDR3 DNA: TGTGCCAGCAGCGCGCAGGGAAGTGTCGATTCACCCCTCCACTTT
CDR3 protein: CASSAQGSVDSPLHF

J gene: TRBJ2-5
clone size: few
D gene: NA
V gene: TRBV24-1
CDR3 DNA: TGTGCCACCAGTGAGGGGGGGCCCCAAGAGACCCAGTACTTC
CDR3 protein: CATSEGGPQETQYF

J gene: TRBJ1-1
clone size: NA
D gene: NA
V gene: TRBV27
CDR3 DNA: TGTGCCAGCAGGGCGGGGTCGGGGGGAGGGACTGAAGCTTTCTTT
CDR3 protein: CASRAGSGGGTEAFF

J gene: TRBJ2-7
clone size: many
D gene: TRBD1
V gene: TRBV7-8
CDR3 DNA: TGTGCCAGCAGCCCCGGGACAGGGTTCTACGAGCAGTACTTC
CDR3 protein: CASSPGTGFYEQYF

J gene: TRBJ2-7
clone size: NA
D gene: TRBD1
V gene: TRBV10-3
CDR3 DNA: TGTGCCATCAGTGACGTGGGGGACAGGGGATCCTACGAGCAGTACTTC
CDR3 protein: CAISDVGDRGSYEQYF

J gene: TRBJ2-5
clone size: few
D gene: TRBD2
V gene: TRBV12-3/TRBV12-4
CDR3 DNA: TGTGCCAGCACCCCCCAGAGTGCGGGGGAGAGAGAAGAGACCCAGTACTTC
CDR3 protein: CASTPQSAGEREETQYF

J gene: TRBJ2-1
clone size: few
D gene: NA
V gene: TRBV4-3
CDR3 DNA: TGCGCCAGCAGCCACCCCCCGCGGAGGTCCTACAATGAGCAGTTCTTC
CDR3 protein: CASSHPPRRSYNEQFF

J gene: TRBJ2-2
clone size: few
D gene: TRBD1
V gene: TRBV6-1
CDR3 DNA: TGTGCCAGCAGTGAAGTCGGGACAGTCACCGGGGAGCTGTTTTTT
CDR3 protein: CASSEVGTVTGELFF

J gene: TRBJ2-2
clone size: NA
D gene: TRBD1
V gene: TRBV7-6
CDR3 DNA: TGTGCCAGCAGCCCCCGAGGGGCAGGGGGCCTCACCGGGGAGCTGTTTTTT
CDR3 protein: CASSPRGAGGLTGELFF

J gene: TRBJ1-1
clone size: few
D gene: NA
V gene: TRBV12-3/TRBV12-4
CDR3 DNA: TGTGCCAGCAGTTTGGCAGGGGTCGGGAACACTGAAGCTTTCTTT
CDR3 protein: CASSLAGVGNTEAFF

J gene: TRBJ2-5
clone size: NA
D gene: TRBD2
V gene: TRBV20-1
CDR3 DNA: TGCAGTGCCTTCTCAAGCGGGCGGGGGGAGACCCAGTACTTC
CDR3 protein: CSAFSSGRGETQYF

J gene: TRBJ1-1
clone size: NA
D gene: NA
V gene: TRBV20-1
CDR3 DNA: TGCAGTGCTAGGGCGGTGAACACTGAAGCTTTCTTT
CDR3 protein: CSARAVNTEAFF

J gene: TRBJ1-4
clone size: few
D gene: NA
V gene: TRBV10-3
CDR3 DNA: TGTGCCATCAGTGAATCGGACGGTGAAAAACTGTTTTTT
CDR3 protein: CAISESDGEKLFF

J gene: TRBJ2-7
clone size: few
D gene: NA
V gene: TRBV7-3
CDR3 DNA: TGTGCCAGCAGCTTAGGGTCAGGCGTCAACGAGCAGTACTTC
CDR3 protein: CASSLGSGVNEQYF

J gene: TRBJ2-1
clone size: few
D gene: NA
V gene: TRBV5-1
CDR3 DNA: TGCGCCAGCAGCGGGGTAGACTCCTACAATGAGCAGTTCTTC
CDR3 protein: CASSGVDSYNEQFF

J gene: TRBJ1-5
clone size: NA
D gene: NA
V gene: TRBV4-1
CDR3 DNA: TGCGCCAGCAGCCAAGATGGAAGGGTGAAGCCCCAGCATTTT
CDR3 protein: CASSQDGRVKPQHF

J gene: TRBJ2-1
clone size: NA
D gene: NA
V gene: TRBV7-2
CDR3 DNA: TGTGCCAGCAGCAGTGTTAGGTCCCGCTACAATGAGCAGTTCTTC
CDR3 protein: CASSSVRSRYNEQFF

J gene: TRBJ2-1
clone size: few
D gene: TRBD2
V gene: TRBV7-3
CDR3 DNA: TGTGCCAGCAGCCCCACGCAACTAATTCTAGATAGCGGGGGGACGTCTAATGAGCAGTTCTTC
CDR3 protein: CASSPTQLILDSGGTSNEQFF

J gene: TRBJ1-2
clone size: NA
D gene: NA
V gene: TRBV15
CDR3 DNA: TGTGCCACCAGCAGAGATAGGGGGATTGGTGGCTACACCTTC
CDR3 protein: CATSRDRGIGGYTF

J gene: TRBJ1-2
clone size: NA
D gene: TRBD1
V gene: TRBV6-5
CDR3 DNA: TGTGCCAGCAGTTACGGGAGGGGGCAAGGAAACTATGGCTACACCTTC
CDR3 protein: CASSYGRGQGNYGYTF

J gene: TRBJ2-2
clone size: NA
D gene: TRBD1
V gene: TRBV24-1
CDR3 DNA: TGTGCCACCAGTGATACCCGGACAGGGATTGTCACCGGGGAGCTGTTTTTT
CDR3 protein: CATSDTRTGIVTGELFF

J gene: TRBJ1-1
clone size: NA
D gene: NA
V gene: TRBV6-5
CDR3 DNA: TGTGCCAGCAGGAGTCGGGGGCGGAACACTGAAGCTTTCTTT
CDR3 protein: CASRSRGRNTEAFF

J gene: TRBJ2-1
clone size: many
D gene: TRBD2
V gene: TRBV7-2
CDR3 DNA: TGTGCCAGCAGCTTAGGCATGGGTGTAGGCGGGAGCTTCCTGAATGAGCAGTTCTTC
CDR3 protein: CASSLGMGVGGSFLNEQFF

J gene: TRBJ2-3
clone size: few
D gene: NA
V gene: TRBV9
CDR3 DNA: TGTGCCAGCAGCGCACAGGGTCTGGGGACAGATACGCAGTATTTT
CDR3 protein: CASSAQGLGTDTQYF

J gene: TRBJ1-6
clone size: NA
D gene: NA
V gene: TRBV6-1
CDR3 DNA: TGTGCCAGCGGGTCCGGGACCGAATATAATTCACCCCTCCACTTT
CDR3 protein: CASGSGTEYNSPLHF

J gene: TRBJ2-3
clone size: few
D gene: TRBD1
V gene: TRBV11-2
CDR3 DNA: TGTGCCAGCAGCGGGGCCGGGACAGGGTTGCGAGATACGCAGTATTTT
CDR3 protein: CASSGAGTGLRDTQYF

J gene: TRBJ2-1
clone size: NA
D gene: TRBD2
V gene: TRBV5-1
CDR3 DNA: TGCGCCAGCAGTTTAGCGGGGGGTTTCAGCTCCTACAATGAGCAGTTCTTC
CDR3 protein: CASSLAGGFSSYNEQFF

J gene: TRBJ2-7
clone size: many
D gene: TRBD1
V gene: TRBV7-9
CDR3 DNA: TGTGCCAGCAGCCCTAGGACAGGTGCCCCCTACGAGCAGTACTTC
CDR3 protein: CASSPRTGAPYEQYF